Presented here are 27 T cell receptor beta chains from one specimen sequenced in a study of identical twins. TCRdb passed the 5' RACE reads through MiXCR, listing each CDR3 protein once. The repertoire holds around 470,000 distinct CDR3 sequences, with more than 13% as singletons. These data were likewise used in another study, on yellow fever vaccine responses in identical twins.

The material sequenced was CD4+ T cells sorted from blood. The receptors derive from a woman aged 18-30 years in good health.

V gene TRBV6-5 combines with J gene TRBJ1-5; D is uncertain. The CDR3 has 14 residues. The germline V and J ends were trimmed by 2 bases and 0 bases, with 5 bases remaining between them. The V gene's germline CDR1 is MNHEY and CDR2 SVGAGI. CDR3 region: CASSYRASNQPQHF. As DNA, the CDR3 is TGTGCCAGCAGTTACAGGGCTAGCAATCAGCCCCAGCATTTT.

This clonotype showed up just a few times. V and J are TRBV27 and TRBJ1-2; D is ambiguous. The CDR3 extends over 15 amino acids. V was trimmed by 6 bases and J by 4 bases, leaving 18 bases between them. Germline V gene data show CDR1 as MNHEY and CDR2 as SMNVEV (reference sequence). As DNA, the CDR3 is TGTGCCAGCAGGGAATCAGGCATCCTAGGCTATGGCTACACCTTC. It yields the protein CASRESGILGYGYTF.

The CDR3 bases are TGTGCCTGGAGTGTAACTAGCGCCATCAATGAGCAGTTCTTC. This encodes CAWSVTSAINEQFF. J is TRBJ2-1 and V is TRBV30, with 7 bases aligning to TRBD2. Looked up from germline, CDR1 is GTSNPN and CDR2 is SVGIG (reference sequence). After removal of 0 bases from V and 6 bases from J, the junction contained 5 bases not matched to a gene. The CDR3 is 14 residues long.

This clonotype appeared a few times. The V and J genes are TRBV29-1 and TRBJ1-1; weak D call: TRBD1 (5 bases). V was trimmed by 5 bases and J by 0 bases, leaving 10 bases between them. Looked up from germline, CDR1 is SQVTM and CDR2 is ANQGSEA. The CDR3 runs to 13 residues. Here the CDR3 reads CSVRVGVNTEAFF. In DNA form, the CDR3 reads TGCAGCGTTCGGGTGGGGGTGAACACTGAAGCTTTCTTT.

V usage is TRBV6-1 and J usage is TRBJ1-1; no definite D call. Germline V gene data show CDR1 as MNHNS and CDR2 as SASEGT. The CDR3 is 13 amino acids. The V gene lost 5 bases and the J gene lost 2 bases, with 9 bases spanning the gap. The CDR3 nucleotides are TGTGCCAGCAGTATGACGCAAAACACTGAAGCTTTCTTT. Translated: CASSMTQNTEAFF.

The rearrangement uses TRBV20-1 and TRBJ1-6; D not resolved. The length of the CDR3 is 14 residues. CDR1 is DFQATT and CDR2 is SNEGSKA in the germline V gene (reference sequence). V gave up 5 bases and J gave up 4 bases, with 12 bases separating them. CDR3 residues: CSAAIQSYNSPLHF. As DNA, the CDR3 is TGCAGTGCTGCCATACAGAGTTATAATTCACCCCTCCACTTT.

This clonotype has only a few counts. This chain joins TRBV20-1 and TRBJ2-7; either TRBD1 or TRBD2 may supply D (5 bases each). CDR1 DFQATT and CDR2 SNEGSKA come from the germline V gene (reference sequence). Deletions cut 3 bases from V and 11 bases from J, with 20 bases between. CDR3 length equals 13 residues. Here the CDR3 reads CSARAPGTYVEYF. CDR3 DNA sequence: TGCAGTGCTAGGGCCCCCGGGACCTACGTTGAGTACTTC.

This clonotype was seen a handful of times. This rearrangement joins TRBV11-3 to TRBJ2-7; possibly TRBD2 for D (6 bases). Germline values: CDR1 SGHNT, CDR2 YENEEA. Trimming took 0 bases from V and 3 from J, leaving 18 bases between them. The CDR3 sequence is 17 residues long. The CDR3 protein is CASSLDLSGSGIYEQYF. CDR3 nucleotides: TGTGCCAGCAGCTTAGATCTTTCGGGTAGCGGAATCTACGAGCAGTACTTC.

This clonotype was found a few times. The CDR3 nucleotides are TGTGCCAGCAGCCAGACTAGCGGGAGTAGCACAGATACGCAGTATTTT. It encodes CASSQTSGSSTDTQYF. The V and J genes are TRBV3-1 and TRBJ2-3; TRBD2 agrees at 12 bases. The CDR3 is made up of 16 amino acids. The germline V gene has CDR1 LGHDT and CDR2 YNNKEL (reference sequence). J lost 0 bases, V lost 3 bases, and 1 base had no gene match.

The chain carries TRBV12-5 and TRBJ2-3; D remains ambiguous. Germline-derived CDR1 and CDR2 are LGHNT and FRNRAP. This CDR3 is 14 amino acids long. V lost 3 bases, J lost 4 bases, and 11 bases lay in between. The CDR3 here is CASGLGESADTQYF. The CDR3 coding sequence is TGTGCTAGTGGTTTAGGAGAATCCGCAGATACGCAGTATTTT.

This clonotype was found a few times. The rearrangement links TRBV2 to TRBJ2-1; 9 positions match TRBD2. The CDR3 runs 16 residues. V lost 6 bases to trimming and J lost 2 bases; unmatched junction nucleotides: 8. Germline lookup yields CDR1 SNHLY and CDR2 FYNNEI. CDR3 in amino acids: CASRVLAGPTYNEQFF. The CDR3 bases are TGTGCCAGCAGGGTACTAGCGGGTCCAACCTACAATGAGCAGTTCTTC. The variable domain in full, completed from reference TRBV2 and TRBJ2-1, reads EPEVTQTPSHQVTQMGQEVILRCVPISNHLYFYWYRQILGQKVEFLVSFYNNEISEKSEIFDDQFSVERPDGSNFTLKIRSTKLEDSAMYFCASRVLAGPTYNEQFFGPGTRLTVL.

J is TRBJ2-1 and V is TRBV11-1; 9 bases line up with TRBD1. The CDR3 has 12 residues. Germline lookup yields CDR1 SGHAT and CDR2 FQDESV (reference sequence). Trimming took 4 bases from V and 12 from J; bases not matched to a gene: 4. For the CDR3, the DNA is TGTGCCAGCAGCTCAGGGACAGGGCGGCAGTTCTTC. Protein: CASSSGTGRQFF.

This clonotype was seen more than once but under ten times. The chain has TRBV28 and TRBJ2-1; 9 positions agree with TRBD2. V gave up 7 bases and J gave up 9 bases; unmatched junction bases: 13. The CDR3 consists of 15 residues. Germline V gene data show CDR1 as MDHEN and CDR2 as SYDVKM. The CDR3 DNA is TGTGCCAGCACCCCTTCTCTAGCGGGAATAAGTGAGCAGTTCTTC. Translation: CASTPSLAGISEQFF.

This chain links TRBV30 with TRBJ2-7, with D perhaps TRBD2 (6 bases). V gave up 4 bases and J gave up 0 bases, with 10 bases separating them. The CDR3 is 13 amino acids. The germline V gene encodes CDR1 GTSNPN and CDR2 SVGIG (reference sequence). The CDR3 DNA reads TGTGCCTGGACACGGGACTTCTCCTACGAGCAGTACTTC. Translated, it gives CAWTRDFSYEQYF.

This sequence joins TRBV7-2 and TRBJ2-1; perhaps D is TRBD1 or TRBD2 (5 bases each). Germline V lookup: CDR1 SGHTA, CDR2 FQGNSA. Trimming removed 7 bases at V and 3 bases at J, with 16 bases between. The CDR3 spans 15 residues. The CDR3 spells CASKLRDERYNEQFF. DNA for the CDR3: TGTGCCAGCAAGCTGAGGGACGAACGCTACAATGAGCAGTTCTTC.

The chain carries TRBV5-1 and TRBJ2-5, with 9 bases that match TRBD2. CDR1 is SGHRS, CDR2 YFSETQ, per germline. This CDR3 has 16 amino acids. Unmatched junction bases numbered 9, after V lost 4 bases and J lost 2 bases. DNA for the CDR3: TGCGCCAGCAGCGGCAGCGGGGGGTACCTACAAGAGACCCAGTACTTC. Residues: CASSGSGGYLQETQYF.

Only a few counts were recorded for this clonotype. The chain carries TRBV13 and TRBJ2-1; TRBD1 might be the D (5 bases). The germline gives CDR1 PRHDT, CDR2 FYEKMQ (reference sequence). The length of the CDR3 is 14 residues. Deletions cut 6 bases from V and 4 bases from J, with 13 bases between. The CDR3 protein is CASRPNRNYNEQFF. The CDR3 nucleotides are TGTGCCAGCAGACCCAACAGGAATTACAATGAGCAGTTCTTC.

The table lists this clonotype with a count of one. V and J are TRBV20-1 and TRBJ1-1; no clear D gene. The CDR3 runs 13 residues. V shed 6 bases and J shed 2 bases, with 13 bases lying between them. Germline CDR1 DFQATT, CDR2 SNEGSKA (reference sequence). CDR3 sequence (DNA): TGCAGTGCCCACCGAAATCTCAACACTGAAGCTTTCTTT. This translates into CSAHRNLNTEAFF.

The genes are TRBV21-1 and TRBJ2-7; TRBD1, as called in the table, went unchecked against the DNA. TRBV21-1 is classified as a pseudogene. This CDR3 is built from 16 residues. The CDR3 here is CASSKRRDRECYEQYF. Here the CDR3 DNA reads TGTGCCAGCAGCAAACGAAGGGACAGGGAGTGCTACGAGCAGTACTTC.

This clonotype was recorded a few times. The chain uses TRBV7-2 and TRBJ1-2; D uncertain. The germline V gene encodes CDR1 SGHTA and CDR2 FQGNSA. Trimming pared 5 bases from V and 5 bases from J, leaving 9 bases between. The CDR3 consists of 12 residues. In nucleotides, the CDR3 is TGTGCCAGCAGCCAGAGTTCGTATGGCTACACCTTC. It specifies CASSQSSYGYTF.

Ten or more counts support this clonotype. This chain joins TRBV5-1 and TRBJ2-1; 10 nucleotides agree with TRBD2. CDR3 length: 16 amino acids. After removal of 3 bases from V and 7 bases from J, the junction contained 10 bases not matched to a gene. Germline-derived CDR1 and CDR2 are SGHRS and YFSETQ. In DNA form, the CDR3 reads TGCGCCAGCAGCTCCCCTACTAGCGGGACTTTTAATGAGCAGTTCTTC. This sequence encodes CASSSPTSGTFNEQFF.

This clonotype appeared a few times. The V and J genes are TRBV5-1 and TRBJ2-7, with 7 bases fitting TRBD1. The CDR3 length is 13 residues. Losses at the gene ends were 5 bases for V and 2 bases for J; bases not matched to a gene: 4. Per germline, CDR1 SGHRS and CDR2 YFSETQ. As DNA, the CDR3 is TGCGCCAGCAGGTCCGGGACAGCCTACGAGCAGTACTTC. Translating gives CASRSGTAYEQYF.

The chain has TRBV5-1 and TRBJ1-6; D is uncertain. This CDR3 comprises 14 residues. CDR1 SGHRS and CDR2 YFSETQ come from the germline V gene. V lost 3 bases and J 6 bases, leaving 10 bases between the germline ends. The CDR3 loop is CASSWGDGNSPLHF. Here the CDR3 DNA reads TGCGCCAGCAGCTGGGGTGATGGTAATTCACCCCTCCACTTT.

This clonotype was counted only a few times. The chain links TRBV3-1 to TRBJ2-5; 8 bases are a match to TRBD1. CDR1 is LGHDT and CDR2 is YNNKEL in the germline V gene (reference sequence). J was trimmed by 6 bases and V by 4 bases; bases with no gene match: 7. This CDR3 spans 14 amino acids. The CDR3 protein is CASSRDRNVKTQYF. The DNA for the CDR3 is TGTGCCAGCAGCCGGGACAGGAACGTTAAGACCCAGTACTTC.

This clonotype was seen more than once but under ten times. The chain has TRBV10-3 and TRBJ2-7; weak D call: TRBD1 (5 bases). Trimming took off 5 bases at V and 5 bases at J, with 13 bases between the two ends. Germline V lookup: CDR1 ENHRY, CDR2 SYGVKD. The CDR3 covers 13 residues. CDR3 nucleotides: TGTGCCATCAGTCCCTCAGGGAACAACGAGCAGTACTTC. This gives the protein CAISPSGNNEQYF.

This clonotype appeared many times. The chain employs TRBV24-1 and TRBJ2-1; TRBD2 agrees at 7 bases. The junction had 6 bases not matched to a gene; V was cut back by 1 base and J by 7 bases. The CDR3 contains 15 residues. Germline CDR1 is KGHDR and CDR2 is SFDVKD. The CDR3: CATSDFGGGKNEQFF. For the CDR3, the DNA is TGTGCCACCAGTGATTTTGGCGGGGGAAAAAATGAGCAGTTCTTC.

The CDR3 DNA follows: TGCAGTGCTTCGACAGGGTCGACCGGGGAGCTGTTTTTT. Its translation: CSASTGSTGELFF. The rearrangement uses TRBV20-1 and TRBJ2-2, with 7 nucleotides matching TRBD1. This CDR3 comprises 13 residues. From germline, CDR1 is DFQATT and CDR2 SNEGSKA (reference sequence). The ends lost 5 bases at V and 5 bases at J; junction bases unmatched: 5.